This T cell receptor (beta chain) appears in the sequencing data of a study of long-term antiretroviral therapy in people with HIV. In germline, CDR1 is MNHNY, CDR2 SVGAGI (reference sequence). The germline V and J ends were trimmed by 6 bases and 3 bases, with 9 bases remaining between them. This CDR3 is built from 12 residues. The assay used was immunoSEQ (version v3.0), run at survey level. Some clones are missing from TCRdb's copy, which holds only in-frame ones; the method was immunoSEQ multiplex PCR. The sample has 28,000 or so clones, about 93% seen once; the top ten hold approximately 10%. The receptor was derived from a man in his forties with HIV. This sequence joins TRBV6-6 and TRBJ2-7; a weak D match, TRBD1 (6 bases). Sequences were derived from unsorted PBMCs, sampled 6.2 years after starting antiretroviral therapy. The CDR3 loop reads CASRGTNYEQYF. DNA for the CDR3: TGTGCCAGCAGGGGGACAAACTACGAGCAGTACTTC.